The rows below give T cell receptor beta chains drawn from one sample of a study of human T cells and chemical hapten exposure. Each CDR3 protein gets one entry after TCRdb re-called the 5' RACE reads with MiXCR. The sample has 70,000 to 85,000 distinct CDR3 sequences; 15% are singletons. Receptors were obtained from a female donor in good health. The CDR3 runs from the conserved cysteine through the conserved F or W. The order of the fields is V gene, D gene, clone size, J gene, CDR3 DNA, CDR3 protein. A D gene is named only where the DNA matches it firmly. Expanded clones are given a class, and other clones once, few, many or no size at all.

>TRBV12-3/TRBV12-4|TRBD1|few|TRBJ2-7
TGTGCCAGCAGTTACGGGACAGGGGGCGCCTACGAGCAGTACTTC
CASSYGTGGAYEQYF
>TRBV11-2|TRBD2|NA|TRBJ2-3
TGTGCCAGCAGCTTAGTTGGGGGAGGGACCCTCGATACGCAGTATTTT
CASSLVGGGTLDTQYF
>TRBV7-2|TRBD1|many|TRBJ2-7
TGTGCCAGCAGCCCCTGGACAGGGAGAGCCTACGAGCAGTACTTC
CASSPWTGRAYEQYF
>TRBV6-2/TRBV6-3|NA|few|TRBJ2-4
TGTGCCAGCAGTTACATCGGAGGTATGGTCCACTTC
CASSYIGGMVHF
>TRBV20-1|TRBD2|few|TRBJ2-5
TGCAGTGCTAGAGAGCCTAGCGGGGATCTCGAGACCCAGTACTTC
CSAREPSGDLETQYF
>TRBV3-1|NA|few|TRBJ1-2
TGTGCCAGCAGCCAGAGGGACCTAATCGGCTATGGCTACACCTTC
CASSQRDLIGYGYTF
>TRBV5-6|NA|NA|TRBJ2-7
TGTGCCAGCAGCTTCGAGTACCAGGGATCGGATGAGCAGTACTTC
CASSFEYQGSDEQYF
>TRBV6-6|TRBD1|NA|TRBJ1-2
TGTGCCAGCAGTGACCGGGCAGGGGCAGGGGGAAACTATGGCTACACCTTC
CASSDRAGAGGNYGYTF
>TRBV6-5|NA|few|TRBJ1-3
TGTGCCAGCCACCGGCGGGGGGACTCTGGAAACACCATATATTTT
CASHRRGDSGNTIYF
>TRBV12-3/TRBV12-4|NA|NA|TRBJ1-5
TGTGCCAGCAGTTTCCAGCTTAATCAGCCCCAGCATTTT
CASSFQLNQPQHF
>TRBV2|NA|NA|TRBJ2-2
TGTGCCACCTCAGGGGGGACATCAAACACCGGGGAGCTGTTTTTT
CATSGGTSNTGELFF
>TRBV3-2|NA|few|TRBJ2-4
TGTGCCAGCAGCCAAGGGGCAGGGGTAAACATTCAGTACTTC
CASSQGAGVNIQYF
>TRBV4-3|NA|few|TRBJ2-3
TGCGCCAGCAGCCAAGTCCTCCCAGATACGCAGTATTTT
CASSQVLPDTQYF
>TRBV14|NA|NA|TRBJ1-1
TGTGCCAGCAGCCCAGTTCGCACAGGGAACACTGAAGCTTTCTTT
CASSPVRTGNTEAFF
>TRBV10-1|NA|NA|TRBJ1-2
TGCGCCAGGCGGACGGATGGCTACACCTTC
CARRTDGYTF
>TRBV11-2|NA|NA|TRBJ2-7
TGTGCCAGCAGCTTAAGTAAGGGCCAGCCCTACGAGCAGTACTTC
CASSLSKGQPYEQYF
>TRBV5-1|NA|NA|TRBJ1-1
TGCGCCAGCAGCTTTCGGACAGCAAGGAACACTGAAGCTTTCTTT
CASSFRTARNTEAFF
>TRBV19|NA|NA|TRBJ1-5
TGTGCCAGTAGTATAGGAGGTGGCAGACACAATTCAATCAGGGCCCAGCATTTT
CASSIGGGRHNSIRAQHF
>TRBV7-6|NA|few|TRBJ1-5
TGTGCCAGCAGTTTAGTATCGGGGGATCAGCCCCAGCATTTT
CASSLVSGDQPQHF
>TRBV20-1|TRBD2|few|TRBJ2-2
TGCAGTGCTAGAGGCAATGGTGGAGCGGGGGGCCTCGGGGAGCTGTTTTTT
CSARGNGGAGGLGELFF
>TRBV29-1|NA|NA|TRBJ1-5
TGCAGCGTCGGGGAGGGGATCGGTCAGCCCCAGCATTTT
CSVGEGIGQPQHF
>TRBV11-2|TRBD1|few|TRBJ1-6
TGTGCCAGCAGCTTAGGAGCAGGGGGAGAATCACCCCTCCACTTT
CASSLGAGGESPLHF
>TRBV28|TRBD1|NA|TRBJ1-1
TGTGCCAGCAGTTTACTGGGAACAGACAGGGATTCTGAAGCTTTCTTT
CASSLLGTDRDSEAFF
>TRBV6-1|NA|few|TRBJ2-7
TGTGCCAGCAGCCGACAGGTTACAGTCTACGAGCAGTACTTC
CASSRQVTVYEQYF
>TRBV19|NA|few|TRBJ1-3
TGTGCCAGTAGTTGGGGAAGCTCTGGAAACACCATATATTTT
CASSWGSSGNTIYF
>TRBV10-3|NA|many|TRBJ1-2
TGTGCCATCAGTGAACCCAACTATGGCTACACCTTC
CAISEPNYGYTF
>TRBV20-1|NA|NA|TRBJ1-5
TGCAGTGCTAGAGATCCCCGGGGAGTTCAGCCCCAGCATTTT
CSARDPRGVQPQHF
>TRBV10-3|NA|once|TRBJ2-3
TGTGCCGCGGGACCAAACACAGATACGCAGTATTTT
CAAGPNTDTQYF
>TRBV6-6|TRBD1|NA|TRBJ2-2
TGTGCCAGCAGTCGCTCGTCCGGGACAGGGGGGCCCGGGGAGCTGTTTTTT
CASSRSSGTGGPGELFF
>TRBV28|TRBD2|NA|TRBJ2-1
TGTGCCAGCAGTCTGGGACTAGCGGGAGAAGTGGGGCAGTTCTTC
CASSLGLAGEVGQFF
>TRBV28|NA|NA|TRBJ2-7
TGTGCCAGCAGTTTATGGACAGAAGGCGAGCAGTACTTC
CASSLWTEGEQYF
>TRBV3-1|NA|few|TRBJ2-1
TGTGCCAGCAGCTTGCTGGGGGTTAGCTCCTACAATGAGCAGTTCTTC
CASSLLGVSSYNEQFF
>TRBV6-6|NA|many|TRBJ1-5
TGTGCCAGCAACAGGGAGGGCCAGCCCCAGCATTTT
CASNREGQPQHF
>TRBV7-8|NA|NA|TRBJ1-5
TGTGCCAGCAGCATCCGGGAGGGGGGCGGTCAGCCCCAGCATTTT
CASSIREGGGQPQHF
>TRBV6-6|NA|few|TRBJ1-4
TGTGCCAGCAGTTACAGTGCAACTAATGAAAAACTGTTTTTT
CASSYSATNEKLFF
>TRBV7-9|NA|medium-sized|TRBJ1-2
TGTGCCAGCAGCTTTCAAGGAATAGGGGATGGCTACACCTTC
CASSFQGIGDGYTF
>TRBV20-1|NA|few|TRBJ2-3
TGCAGTGCTAGTTTGCACGGGATAAGCACAGATACGCAGTATTTT
CSASLHGISTDTQYF
>TRBV7-6|NA|few|TRBJ1-2
TGTGCCAGCAGCTTGGCGGCAGGTGGCTACACCTTC
CASSLAAGGYTF
>TRBV12-3/TRBV12-4|NA|few|TRBJ2-7
TGTGCCAGCAGTGACGGGACTTACTACGAGCAGTACTTC
CASSDGTYYEQYF
>TRBV10-3|TRBD2|few|TRBJ2-1
TGTGCCATCAGTGAATCGAGCGGGGGGCTCTACAATGAGCAGTTCTTC
CAISESSGGLYNEQFF
>TRBV20-1|NA|few|TRBJ2-1
TGCAGTGCTAGAGATGAGGGGTACCACAATGAGCAGTTCTTC
CSARDEGYHNEQFF
>TRBV18|NA|few|TRBJ2-2
TGTGCCAGCTCACCGGACATCATAACCGGGGAGCTGTTTTTT
CASSPDIITGELFF
>TRBV15|TRBD1|NA|TRBJ2-7
TGTGCCACCAGCCGGGACAGGCCGTACGAGCAGTACTTC
CATSRDRPYEQYF
>TRBV12-3/TRBV12-4|NA|NA|TRBJ2-1
TGTGCCAGCAGCCCGTCAGGGGGGGGGCGGTTCTTC
CASSPSGGGRFF
>TRBV2|TRBD1|NA|TRBJ1-2
TGTGCCAGTGGGTTGGACAGGGGAGGTGGCTACACCTTC
CASGLDRGGGYTF
>TRBV4-3|TRBD1|NA|TRBJ2-3
TGCGCCAGCAGCCAAGGATCAGGGGGCCGAGATACGCAGTATTTT
CASSQGSGGRDTQYF
>TRBV12-3/TRBV12-4|TRBD2|NA|TRBJ2-3
TGTGCCAGCAGTTTACTAGCGGGAACCACAGATACGCAGTATTTT
CASSLLAGTTDTQYF
>TRBV7-2|TRBD1|NA|TRBJ2-1
TGTGCCAGCACCAAGTCCCGGGACAGGGGGGATCGGCAGTTCTTC
CASTKSRDRGDRQFF
>TRBV20-1|NA|NA|TRBJ1-1
TGCAGTGCTAGAAAGTCAATTCTTTACACTGAAGCTTTCTTT
CSARKSILYTEAFF
>TRBV30|TRBD1|many|TRBJ1-2
TGTGCCTGGAGTGGGGGGACAGGGGCTAGCTATGGCTACACCTTC
CAWSGGTGASYGYTF
>TRBV28|TRBD1|NA|TRBJ1-1
TGTGCCAGCAGCCCCGGGACAGGGGCCACTGAAGCTTTCTTT
CASSPGTGATEAFF